The clone carrying this TCR beta chain appeared a few times. The antigen is unknown. This sample stems from a study of T cells after yellow fever vaccination. Study findings and constraints: FACS-sorted repertoires could harbor abundant contaminating bulk-population clonotypes.

In TCRdb, the 5' RACE reads were re-called with MiXCR into one record per CDR3 protein. This repertoire shows around 360,000 distinct CDR3 sequences, 11% found once; its top ten account for roughly 18%. The material was PBMCs, obtained on the day of the first yellow fever vaccination. The receptor comes from a man aged 18 to 29 who received the YFV17D yellow fever vaccine.

In nucleotides, the CDR3 is TGTGCCAGCAGTTACGGGGCTATGAACACTGAAGCTTTCTTT. Amino acid sequence: CASSYGAMNTEAFF. J is TRBJ1-1 and V is TRBV6-5; possible D gene TRBD1, 5 bases. V was clipped by 2 bases and J by 0 bases, with 7 bases between them. Germline CDR1 reads MNHEY; CDR2 reads SVGAGI. The CDR3 is made up of 14 amino acids.